The TCR beta chain under discussion was sequenced for a study of spatial heterogeneity in lung cancer. A few counts support this clonotype. Time point reported: sample taken at primary tumor resection. The germline V gene has CDR1 SGHNT and CDR2 YYREEE (reference sequence). CDR3 length: 13 residues. V lost 2 bases to trimming and J lost 7 bases, with 7 bases between them. Carried by each TCR cDNA molecule was a unique molecular identifier. Via MiXCR, TCRdb re-called the 5' RACE reads, giving one row per CDR3 protein. The sample shows 5,500 to 7,000 distinct CDR3 sequences, about 13% of them seen only once.

The chain combines TRBV5-4 with TRBJ1-6; unclear D gene. The clonotype originates from a female donor with early-stage non-small cell lung cancer. Sequenced material: normal lung tissue next to the tumor, taken at surgery. The CDR3 is CASSLDPNSPLHF. CDR3 sequence (DNA): TGTGCCAGCAGCTTAGACCCGAATTCACCCCTCCACTTT.